These 20 T cell receptor beta chains were all obtained from the same sample, sequenced in a study of T-cell memory formation after mild COVID-19. From the 5' RACE reads, TCRdb called clonotypes with MiXCR, one entry per CDR3 protein. The table has 350,000 to 500,000 distinct CDR3 sequences, about 20% seen once. The sample consisted of PBMCs or a T cell subset sorted from them (not recorded which). These receptors all come from a man between 18 and 29 years old who had mild COVID-19 (a few samples of this study predate the infection). Cell type and time point are not known.

The rearrangement uses TRBV5-1 and TRBJ2-3; TRBD1 might be the D (7 bases). Between the trimmed V and J ends, which lost 1 base and 3 bases, there was a span of 15 bases. Germline V gives CDR1 SGHRS, CDR2 YFSETQ. CDR3 length: 16 residues. The CDR3 loop is CASSLLRQGGTDTQYF. CDR3 bases: TGCGCCAGCAGCTTGTTACGCCAGGGGGGTACAGATACGCAGTATTTT.

The genes are TRBV6-1 and TRBJ2-1, with 8 nucleotides matching TRBD2. Trimming at V came to 8 bases and at J to 4 bases, leaving 10 bases not matched to a gene. This CDR3 is built from 15 residues. The germline V gene has CDR1 MNHNS and CDR2 SASEGT. In nucleotides, the CDR3 is TGTGCCAGCCCCGGGAGGGGCAAGTATTACAATGAGCAGTTCTTC. This translates into CASPGRGKYYNEQFF.

This clonotype was seen more than once but under ten times. The chain couples TRBV10-3 to TRBJ1-1; D is unclear. V dropped 5 bases and J dropped 4 bases, with 17 bases sitting between them. The CDR3 spans 15 residues. Per germline, CDR1 ENHRY and CDR2 SYGVKD. CDR3 DNA: TGTGCCATCAGTCCCTCATCGGCGGGAGTCACTGAAGCTTTCTTT. Translation: CAISPSSAGVTEAFF.

The chain couples TRBV20-1 to TRBJ1-1; unclear D gene. The CDR3 is made up of 14 amino acids. Trimming shortened V by 3 bases and J by 6 bases, and 17 bases separated the two germline ends. Germline V lookup: CDR1 DFQATT, CDR2 SNEGSKA (reference sequence). The chain's CDR3 is CSAREGPALSEAFF. DNA of the CDR3: TGCAGTGCTAGGGAAGGCCCGGCCCTTTCTGAAGCTTTCTTT.

The chain uses TRBV7-2 and TRBJ2-7, with 7 bases lining up with TRBD1. J gave up 1 base and V 6 bases, and 9 bases lay outside the gene matches. The V gene's germline CDR1 is SGHTA and CDR2 FQGNSA. CDR3 size: 15 residues. CDR3 residues: CASRARDSPSYEQYF. CDR3 coding DNA: TGTGCCAGCAGGGCTCGGGACAGTCCATCCTACGAGCAGTACTTC.

This clonotype was seen a handful of times. The CDR3 nucleotides read TGTGCCAGCAGCCCCCTGGACAAGATGAACACTGAAGCTTTCTTT. Translated: CASSPLDKMNTEAFF. This chain links TRBV5-4 with TRBJ1-1; D is possibly TRBD1 (5 bases). Trimming took 4 bases from V and 0 from J, leaving 13 bases between them. Germline CDR1 reads SGHNT; CDR2 reads YYREEE (reference sequence). CDR3 length: 15 amino acids.

The rearrangement joins TRBV6-5 to TRBJ1-6, with 9 bases fitting TRBD1. The CDR3 covers 14 residues. Germline-derived CDR1 and CDR2 are MNHEY and SVGAGI. With V trimmed by 4 bases and J by 6 bases, 1 base remained unmatched. In nucleotides, the CDR3 is TGTGCCAGCAGTTGGACAGGGGCTAATTCACCCCTCCACTTT. Translation: CASSWTGANSPLHF.

This clonotype came up a few times. This rearrangement joins TRBV2 to TRBJ1-2, with D unclear. Germline values: CDR1 SNHLY, CDR2 FYNNEI. V was clipped by 0 bases and J by 4 bases, with 6 bases between them. There are 13 residues in the CDR3. CDR3 in amino acids: CASSEAGSYGYTF. The CDR3 DNA is TGTGCCAGCAGTGAAGCAGGTTCCTATGGCTACACCTTC.

The genes are TRBV6-1 and TRBJ2-7, with TRBD2 identical over 10 bases. The CDR3 has 15 amino acids. The V and J ends lost 1 base and 3 bases, in that order; junction bases with no gene match: 3. The germline CDR1 and CDR2 sequences are MNHNS and SASEGT. The CDR3: CASSEVPSGGYEQYV. Written as DNA, the CDR3 is TGTGCCAGCAGTGAAGTCCCTAGCGGGGGCTACGAGCAGTACGTC.

This clonotype was counted a few times. The chain combines TRBV5-1 with TRBJ1-2, with TRBD1 as a possible D gene (5 bases). Germline V gene sequence: CDR1 SGHRS, CDR2 YFSETQ. Trimming cost V 2 bases and J 6 bases, with 11 bases left between them. This CDR3 is built from 13 residues. The CDR3 here is CASSFPGTNGYTF. The CDR3 DNA reads as TGCGCCAGCAGCTTTCCGGGGACGAATGGCTACACCTTC.

The rearrangement links TRBV5-1 to TRBJ2-5; D gene unclear. The CDR3 is 14 amino acids. Germline lookup yields CDR1 SGHRS and CDR2 YFSETQ. The ends were cut back, 0 bases at V and 4 bases at J, with 10 bases in the middle. CDR3 in amino acids: CASSLDRRPETQYF. Here the CDR3 DNA reads TGCGCCAGCAGCTTGGACCGGCGGCCAGAGACCCAGTACTTC.

The chain uses TRBV29-1 and TRBJ1-1; D perhaps matches TRBD1 (5 bases). Deletions cut 7 bases from V and 0 bases from J, with 15 bases between. Germline CDR1 and CDR2: SQVTM and ANQGSEA. The CDR3 has 14 residues. CDR3 sequence reads: CSAQQGTLNTEAFF. The CDR3 nucleotides are TGCAGCGCGCAGCAGGGTACCCTGAACACTGAAGCTTTCTTT.

J is TRBJ2-1 and V is TRBV20-1, with TRBD2 matching over 8 bases. The CDR3 is made up of 13 amino acids. Unmatched junction bases numbered 8, after V lost 4 bases and J lost 9 bases. Germline CDR1 reads DFQATT; CDR2 reads SNEGSKA (reference sequence). The CDR3 here is CSAKRLARIEQFF. The CDR3 DNA reads as TGCAGTGCTAAAAGACTAGCGCGGATTGAGCAGTTCTTC.

This chain links TRBV27 with TRBJ2-7; TRBD2 matches 8 bases. This CDR3 spans 14 amino acids. V gave up 5 bases and J gave up 2 bases; unmatched junction bases: 5. Germline V gene lookup returns CDR1 MNHEY and CDR2 SMNVEV (reference sequence). The CDR3 coding sequence is TGTGCCAGCAGTACACTAGCGGATGCCTACGAGCAGTACTTC. This sequence encodes CASSTLADAYEQYF.

This clonotype has a handful of counts. The chain links TRBV5-1 to TRBJ1-1; possible D gene TRBD1, 5 bases. The CDR3 totals 15 residues. Between the trimmed V and J ends, which lost 1 base and 1 base, there was a span of 11 bases. CDR1 SGHRS and CDR2 YFSETQ come from the germline V gene. The chain's CDR3 is CASSLSPGANTEAFF. The CDR3 region has the DNA TGCGCCAGCAGCTTGAGTCCTGGGGCGAACACTGAAGCTTTCTTT.

The V call is TRBV2, the J call TRBJ2-3, with D tentatively TRBD1 or TRBD2 (5 bases each). Germline V CDR1 and CDR2: SNHLY, FYNNEI. Trimming pared 7 bases from V and 2 bases from J, leaving 10 bases between. The CDR3 totals 13 residues. The CDR3 region is CASTFGTTDTQYF. CDR3 DNA: TGTGCCAGCACCTTTGGGACCACAGATACGCAGTATTTT.

This chain's CDR3 is CSATGGGTKIYTEAFF. The CDR3 bases are TGCAGTGCTACGGGAGGGGGGACAAAAATCTACACTGAAGCTTTCTTT. The chain couples TRBV20-1 to TRBJ1-1, with D tentatively TRBD1 (6 bases). Germline V CDR1 and CDR2: DFQATT, SNEGSKA (reference sequence). This CDR3 has 16 amino acids. The V end lost 4 bases, the J end lost 3 bases, and 21 bases lay between the germline ends.

This clonotype was detected a few times. The J gene is TRBJ1-1, the V gene TRBV7-2; D is unclear. This CDR3 region has 13 residues. V was pared by 3 bases and J by 5 bases, with 10 bases between. Germline-derived CDR1 and CDR2 are SGHTA and FQGNSA. The CDR3 is CASSFSRWTEAFF. The CDR3 DNA reads as TGTGCCAGCAGCTTCTCCCGGTGGACTGAAGCTTTCTTT.

This clonotype was recorded a few times. One junction end does not reproduce the germline sequence, and a read error may be involved. The chain links TRBV7-7 to TRBJ2-1; 11 nucleotides line up with TRBD2. Germline V gene data show CDR1 as SSHAT and CDR2 as FNYEAQ (reference sequence). This CDR3 has 14 amino acids. The CDR3 sequence: CASSLAGGSGEQFF. DNA of the CDR3: TGTGCTAGCAGCTTAGCGGGGGGGTCAGGTGAGCAGTTCTTC.

J is TRBJ1-5 and V is TRBV27, with D tentatively TRBD1 (5 bases). Germline loops: CDR1 MNHEY, CDR2 SMNVEV (reference sequence). V was clipped by 5 bases and J by 5 bases, with 10 bases between them. CDR3 size: 13 residues. The CDR3 spells CASSHQGDQPQHF. CDR3 nucleotide sequence: TGTGCCAGCAGTCACCAGGGCGATCAGCCCCAGCATTTT.